The 12 T cell receptor beta chains given below trace back to one sample, sequenced in a study of T cell repertoires in cytomegalovirus infection. TCRdb reprocessed the reads with MiXCR, giving one entry per CDR3 protein. Among about 600,000 distinct CDR3 sequences, approximately 25% were seen once, and the ten largest hold less than 9.5%. Material: CD8+ T cells from PBMCs. These receptors came from a human donor in good health (CMV status not recorded). Some clones in this sample may be carry-over from other donors' samples.

This clonotype was found many times. The chain has TRBV7-6 and TRBJ2-7, with unresolved D. Trimming left V 1 base short and J 0 bases short, with 10 bases between. Germline V lookup: CDR1 SGHVS, CDR2 FNYEAQ. CDR3 length equals 15 residues. The CDR3 coding sequence is TGTGCCAGCAGCTTAGAACAGTCCTACTCCTACGAGCAGTACTTC. Its protein product is CASSLEQSYSYEQYF. Full variable domain (outside the CDR3, taken from reference TRBV7-6 and TRBJ2-7): GAGVSQSPRYKVTKRGQDVALRCDPISGHVSLYWYRQALGQGPEFLTYFNYEAQQDKSGLPNDRFSAERPEGSISTLTIQRTEQRDSAMYRCASSLEQSYSYEQYFGPGTRLTVT.

This clonotype appeared many times. The chain couples TRBV6-1 to TRBJ2-1; D perhaps matches TRBD1 (5 bases). Trimming took off 6 bases at V and 0 bases at J, with 12 bases between the two ends. Germline-derived CDR1 and CDR2 are MNHNS and SASEGT. The CDR3 totals 15 residues. CDR3 DNA: TGTGCCAGCAGGATGGACAAGAGCTCCTACAATGAGCAGTTCTTC. Translation: CASRMDKSSYNEQFF.

This clonotype has at least ten counts. The chain uses TRBV11-1 and TRBJ2-2, with TRBD2 matching 7 bases. The CDR3 is 16 residues long. Germline trimming cut 3 bases from V and 5 bases from J; bases unmatched to any gene: 9. Germline CDR1 is SGHAT and CDR2 is FQDESV (reference sequence). The CDR3, as DNA: TGTGCCAGCAGCTTGGTTCCGGGACTATGGACCGGGGAGCTGTTTTTT. Translation: CASSLVPGLWTGELFF.

The chain recombines TRBV20-1 with TRBJ2-5, with D possibly being TRBD2 (5 bases). This CDR3 region has 15 residues. The germline CDR1 and CDR2 sequences are DFQATT and SNEGSKA (reference sequence). The V and J ends lost 5 bases and 7 bases respectively, with 23 bases between them. The CDR3 sequence is CSALGLIEPEGTQYF. The CDR3 nucleotides are TGCAGTGCTCTTGGACTTATCGAACCCGAAGGGACCCAGTACTTC.

The V call is TRBV15, the J call TRBJ1-6; no clear D gene. V gave up 0 bases and J gave up 9 bases, with 6 bases separating them. This CDR3 has 13 residues. Germline values: CDR1 LNHNV, CDR2 YYDKDF (reference sequence). The CDR3 sequence is CATSRDMVSPLHF. CDR3 nucleotides: TGTGCCACCAGCAGAGATATGGTTTCACCCCTCCACTTT. The variable domain in full, completed from reference TRBV15 and TRBJ1-6, reads DAMVIQNPRYQVTQFGKPVTLSCSQTLNHNVMYWYQQKSSQAPKLLFHYYDKDFNNEADTPDNFQSRRPNTSFCFLDIRSPGLGDTAMYLCATSRDMVSPLHFGNGTRLTVT.

The sample holds a few counts of this clonotype. The J gene is TRBJ1-1, the V gene TRBV7-9; D may be TRBD1 (5 bases). The length of the CDR3 is 15 residues. V gave up 5 bases and J gave up 0 bases, with 13 bases separating them. Germline values: CDR1 SEHNR, CDR2 FQNEAQ (reference sequence). The chain's CDR3 is CASSPGLGLNTEAFF. CDR3 DNA: TGTGCCAGCAGCCCAGGGTTAGGATTGAACACTGAAGCTTTCTTT.

This clonotype was recorded only once. The chain recombines TRBV12-3 or TRBV12-4 with TRBJ2-5; D gene uncertain. The CDR3 is made up of 13 amino acids. Trimming left V 9 bases short and J 1 base short, with 12 bases between. CDR3 DNA: TGTGCCAGGCAGTTGGGGTCCCAAGAGACCCAGTACTTC. It yields the protein CARQLGSQETQYF.

This clonotype came up many times. The chain links TRBV28 to TRBJ2-1; D unresolved. In germline, CDR1 is MDHEN, CDR2 SYDVKM. V was clipped by 6 bases and J by 10 bases, with 22 bases between them. This CDR3 is built from 15 residues. The CDR3 is CASRKPLDRIGEQFF. CDR3 DNA: TGTGCCAGCAGAAAACCCTTGGACCGTATCGGGGAGCAGTTCTTC.

The chain recombines TRBV19 with TRBJ1-1, with TRBD1 matching over 10 bases. Trimming at V came to 9 bases and at J to 0 bases, leaving 7 bases not matched to a gene. The germline gives CDR1 LNHDA, CDR2 SQIVND (reference sequence). The CDR3 totals 15 residues. The CDR3 DNA reads as TGTGCCAGCATTCCGGGACAGGGGCTGAACACTGAAGCTTTCTTT. Amino acids: CASIPGQGLNTEAFF.

J is TRBJ1-5 and V is TRBV19, with D uncertain. The CDR3 contains 13 residues. CDR1 is LNHDA and CDR2 is SQIVND in the germline V gene (reference sequence). V was clipped by 1 base and J by 5 bases, with 6 bases between them. The DNA for the CDR3 is TGTGCCAGTAGTATAGTTGTGGATCAGCCCCAGCATTTT. Residues: CASSIVVDQPQHF.

This clonotype was observed a handful of times. This chain joins TRBV28 and TRBJ2-1; perhaps TRBD2 as D (5 bases). This CDR3 contains 13 residues. Germline-derived CDR1 and CDR2 are MDHEN and SYDVKM. V dropped 5 bases and J dropped 10 bases, with 15 bases sitting between them. CDR3 nucleotide sequence: TGTGCCAGCAGTCGCGGACTGGTTTGGGAGCAGTTCTTC. Amino acids: CASSRGLVWEQFF. Full variable domain (rest looked up from reference TRBV28 and TRBJ2-1): DVKVTQSSRYLVKRTGEKVFLECVQDMDHENMFWYRQDPGLGLRLIYFSYDVKMKEKGDIPEGYSVSREKKERFSLILESASTNQTSMYLCASSRGLVWEQFFGPGTRLTVL.

This clonotype has only a few counts. This rearrangement joins TRBV19 to TRBJ1-1, with TRBD1 matching 7 bases. Germline CDR1 reads LNHDA; CDR2 reads SQIVND (reference sequence). V lost 5 bases to trimming and J lost 0 bases; unmatched junction nucleotides: 6. The CDR3 spans 15 residues. The CDR3 region is CASSLTGMMNTEAFF. CDR3 bases: TGTGCCAGTAGTTTGACAGGGATGATGAACACTGAAGCTTTCTTT.